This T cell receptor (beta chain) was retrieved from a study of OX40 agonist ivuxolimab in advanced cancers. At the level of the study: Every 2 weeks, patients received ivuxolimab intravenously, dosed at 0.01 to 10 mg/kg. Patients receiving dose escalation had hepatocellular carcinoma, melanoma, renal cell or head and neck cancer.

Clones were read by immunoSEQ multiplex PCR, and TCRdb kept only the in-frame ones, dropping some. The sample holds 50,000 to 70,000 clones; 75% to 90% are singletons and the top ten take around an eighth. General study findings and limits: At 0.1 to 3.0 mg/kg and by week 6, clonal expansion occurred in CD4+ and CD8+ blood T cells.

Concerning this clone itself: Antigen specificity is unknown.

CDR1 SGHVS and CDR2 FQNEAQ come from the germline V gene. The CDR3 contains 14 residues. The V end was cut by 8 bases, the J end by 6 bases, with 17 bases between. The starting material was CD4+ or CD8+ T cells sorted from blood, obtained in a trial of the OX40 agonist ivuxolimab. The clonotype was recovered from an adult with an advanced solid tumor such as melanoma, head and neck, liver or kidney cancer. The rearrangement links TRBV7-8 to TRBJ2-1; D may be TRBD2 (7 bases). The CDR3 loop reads CASWGAGALNEQFF. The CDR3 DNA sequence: TGTGCCAGCTGGGGGGCGGGAGCACTCAATGAGCAGTTCTTC.